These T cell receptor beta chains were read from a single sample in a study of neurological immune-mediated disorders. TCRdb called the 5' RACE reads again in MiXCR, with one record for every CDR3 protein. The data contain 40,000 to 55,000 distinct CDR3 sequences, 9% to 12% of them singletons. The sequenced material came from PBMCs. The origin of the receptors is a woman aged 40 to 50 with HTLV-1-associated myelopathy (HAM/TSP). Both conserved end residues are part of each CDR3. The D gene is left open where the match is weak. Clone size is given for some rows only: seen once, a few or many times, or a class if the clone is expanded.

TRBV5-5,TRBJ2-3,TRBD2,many,TGTGCCAGCAGCCCCGTAGCGGGAGGGAGTACAGATACGCAGTATTTT,CASSPVAGGSTDTQYF
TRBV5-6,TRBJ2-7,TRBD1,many,TGTGCCAGCAGCTCTGGCCCGGGACAGGGGGCCTACGAGCAGTACTTC,CASSSGPGQGAYEQYF
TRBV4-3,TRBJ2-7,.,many,TGCGCCAGCAGCCAAGGACCTGGGTACGAGCAGTACTTC,CASSQGPGYEQYF
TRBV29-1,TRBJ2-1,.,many,TGCAGCGTTGGCCGGGACGCATACAATGAGCAGTTCTTC,CSVGRDAYNEQFF
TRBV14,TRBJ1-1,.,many,TGTGCCAGCAGCCAGGATCGAGCTTTCTTT,CASSQDRAFF
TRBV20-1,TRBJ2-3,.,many,TGCAGTGCTAGTTCCCGTACGCAGTATTTT,CSASSRTQYF
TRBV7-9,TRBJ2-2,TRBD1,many,TGTGCCAGCATTCCCGACAGGGGAGACAGGGAGCTGTTTTTT,CASIPDRGDRELFF
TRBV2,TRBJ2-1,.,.,TGTGACAGCAGCGTTGGCAGACTGGACAATGAGCAGTTCTTC,CDSSVGRLDNEQFF
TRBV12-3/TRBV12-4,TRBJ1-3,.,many,TGTGCCAGCAGTTTTGGTAGGGCACCTGGAAACACCATATATTTT,CASSFGRAPGNTIYF
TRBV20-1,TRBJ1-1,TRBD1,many,TGCAGTGCTAGCCCGGGACAGCTGAACACTGAAGCTTTCTTT,CSASPGQLNTEAFF
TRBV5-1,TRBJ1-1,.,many,TGCGCCAGCAGCTTGGTGACGGGGGGGCGCGGGACTGAAGCTTTCTTT,CASSLVTGGRGTEAFF
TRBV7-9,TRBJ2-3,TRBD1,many,TGTGCCAGCAGCCAAGACAGGGGGCGAACAGATACGCAGTATTTT,CASSQDRGRTDTQYF
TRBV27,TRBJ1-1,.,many,TGTGCCAGCAGTTTATTAGGGACACCTGACACTGAAGCTTTCTTT,CASSLLGTPDTEAFF
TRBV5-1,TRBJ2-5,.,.,TGCGCCAGCAGCGACGGGACCACAGGGTTACAAGAGACCCAGTACTTC,CASSDGTTGLQETQYF
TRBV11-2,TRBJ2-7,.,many,TGTGCCAGCAGTGGACTCCGAGGCCTGAGGGAGCAGTACTTC,CASSGLRGLREQYF
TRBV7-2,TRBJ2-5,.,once,TGTGCCAGCAGTACCAACGTGGAGACCCAGTACTTC,CASSTNVETQYF
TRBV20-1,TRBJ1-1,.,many,TGCAGTGCTAGCGGCAGGAACACTGAAGCTTTCTTT,CSASGRNTEAFF
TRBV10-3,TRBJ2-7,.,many,TGTGCCATCAGAACAGCCTCCTACGAGCAGTACTTC,CAIRTASYEQYF
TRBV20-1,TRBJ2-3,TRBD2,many,TGCAGTGCTAGCGGGGGGGCCACAGATACGCAGTATTTT,CSASGGATDTQYF
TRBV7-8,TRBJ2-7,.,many,TGTGCCAGCAGCTTAGTGGGAGGTGGCACCTTGGAGCAGTACTTC,CASSLVGGGTLEQYF
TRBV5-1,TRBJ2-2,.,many,TGCGCCAGCAGCTTGGAAGGGGGACGCACCGGGGAGCTGTTTTTT,CASSLEGGRTGELFF
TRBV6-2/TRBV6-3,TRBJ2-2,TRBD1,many,TGTGCCAGCAGTACGAGGACAGGAGTCACCGGGGAGCTGTTTTTT,CASSTRTGVTGELFF
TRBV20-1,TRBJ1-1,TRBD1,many,TGCAGTGCTAGGGCCCCCGGGACAGGGGCGGGGAGATCCATGAACACTGAAGCTTTCTTT,CSARAPGTGAGRSMNTEAFF
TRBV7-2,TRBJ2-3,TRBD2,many,TGTGCCAGCACCCGAGCGGGGGGCACAGATACGCAGTATTTT,CASTRAGGTDTQYF
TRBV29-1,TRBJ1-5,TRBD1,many,TGCAGCGTCGCCCTGACAGGGTTGAATCAGCCCCAGCATTTT,CSVALTGLNQPQHF
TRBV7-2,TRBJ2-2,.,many,TGTGCCAGCAGCTTTCAGACAGCGAACACCGGGGAGCTGTTTTTT,CASSFQTANTGELFF
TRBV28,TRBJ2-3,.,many,TGTGCCAGCAGCCCTAATCTACGATGGGTACGCACAGATACGCAGTATTTT,CASSPNLRWVRTDTQYF
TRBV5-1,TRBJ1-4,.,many,TGCGCCAGCCGGCCCGGGACTGTCTTGGGAAAACTGTTTTTT,CASRPGTVLGKLFF
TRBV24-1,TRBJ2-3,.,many,TGTGCCACCAGTGATCCTTCCACAGATACGCAGTATTTT,CATSDPSTDTQYF
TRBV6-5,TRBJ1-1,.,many,TGTGCCAGCATGATTTCCACTGAAGCTTTCTTT,CASMISTEAFF
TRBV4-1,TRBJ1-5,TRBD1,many,TGCGCCAGCAGCCAAGTCTTGACAGGGAGAAATCAGCCCCAGCATTTT,CASSQVLTGRNQPQHF
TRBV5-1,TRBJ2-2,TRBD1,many,TGCGCCAGCAGCTTGCGGGGACAGGGAATCCCCGGGGAGCTGTTTTTT,CASSLRGQGIPGELFF
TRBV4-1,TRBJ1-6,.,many,TGCGCCAGCAGCCAAGTGGTGGTCTCCTATAATTCACCCCTCCACTTT,CASSQVVVSYNSPLHF
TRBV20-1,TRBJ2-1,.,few,TGCAGTGCTAGTCGTAACGCTAGGGGCAATGAGCAGTTCTTC,CSASRNARGNEQFF
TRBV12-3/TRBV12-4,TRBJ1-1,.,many,TGTGCCAGCAGCCCTCAAAACACTGAAGCTTTCTTT,CASSPQNTEAFF
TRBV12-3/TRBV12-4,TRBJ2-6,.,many,TGTGCCAGCAGTTTAGGGACAGCGCCATCTTTCTACTCTGGGGCCAACGTCCTGACTTTC,CASSLGTAPSFYSGANVLTF
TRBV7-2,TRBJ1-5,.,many,TGTGCCAGCAGCCTACAGGGAGGAGTAAATCAGCCCCAGCATTTT,CASSLQGGVNQPQHF
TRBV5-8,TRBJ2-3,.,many,TGTGCCAGCAGCTTGGGCCAGACAGATACGCAGTATTTT,CASSLGQTDTQYF